This T cell receptor beta chain was identified in a study of blood T cell repertoires in COVID-19 (TCRdb year 2020). For the wider study: Samples covering the acute and convalescent phases of COVID-19 were provided by collaborators in the United States, Italy and Spain. The sample metadata nearly always contained a de-identified subject ID, COVID-19 status, age in years and sex. The dataset comprised deeply sampled blood TCRbeta repertoires from subjects exposed to, actively infected with, or recovered from COVID-19. The prospective study material was composed of cDNA or gDNA derived from T cells, B-cell-depleted T cells, or PBMCs. The samples were drawn from the first 160 participants of the ongoing ImmuneRACE study and from 1,254 subjects provided by 6 global collaborators. Where HLA class I and class II types were available, the types were taken from metadata supplied by the sample provider, not from assay-based typing. The repertoires were released in a freely available public database intended as a resource for research on the immune response to SARS-CoV-2.

With regard to this clone: There is no known antigen for this receptor. No much larger clonotype is one base removed from it; base qualities were not supplied.

Collaborating institutions collected whole blood in K2EDTA tubes following their own protocols. Collaborator samples were shipped for TCRbeta analysis as frozen whole blood, isolated PBMCs, or DNA extracted from either sample type. Results and caveats for the whole study, not just this receptor: How much clinical and demographic metadata was included differed by source and by participant, and the metadata was provided uncurated.

The immunoSEQ Assay, a bias-controlled multiplex PCR, was used to amplify TCRbeta CDR3 regions from genomic DNA. Per the source publication's procedure: Within the assay, amplification of reference gene primers was used to estimate how many nucleated cells each sample contained. Sequence reads were collapsed and filtered to measure the absolute abundance of every unique TCRbeta CDR3 rearrangement. For each sample, productive Simpson clonality was calculated by taking the square root of Simpson's diversity index across productive rearrangements. TCRdb obtained this table from immuneACCESS and retained in-frame rearrangements with V and J assigned. These tables miss some clones; where compared with another copy, unresolved V genes account for less than half of the shortfall, and the remainder is unexplained. V, J and clone size reflect that table, while D and trimming were determined from the DNA. The sample data list 150,000 to 200,000 clones, and around nine tenths of these were observed just once. The ten largest clones represent under 6% of the sample.

The CDR3, from cysteine to phenylalanine, totals 16 residues. Solely the CDR3 DNA is kept, with 48 bases framed from the first base. The germline V gene gives CDR1 as SGHVS and CDR2 as FQNEAQ. V drops 5 bases and J drops 5 bases, leaving 18 bases in between. This receptor chain uses TRBV7-8 and TRBJ2-2; TRBD1 might be the D gene, on 6 matching bases. This TCR derives from a human donor in a cohort sampled during active COVID-19. The specimen sequenced was peripheral blood. The sequence in DNA is TGTGCCAGCAGCCTACGGCCGGGACAAGGGACCGGGGAGCTGTTTTTT. Translated, it gives CASSLRPGQGTGELFF.